A selection of T cell receptor beta chains follows, all from one sample in a study of human T cells and chemical hapten exposure. TCRdb reanalysed the RACE reads using MiXCR and keeps one entry per CDR3 protein. The table records roughly 200,000 distinct CDR3 sequences, under 30% of them present only once. Specimen: whole blood, collected in connection with sensitization to the hapten diphenylcyclopropenone (DPC). These receptors all stem from a woman aged 40 to 49 with alopecia areata. Some clones in this sample may be carry-over from other donors' samples. CDR3s include the opening cysteine and the closing phenylalanine or tryptophan. D genes are given only for firm matches. Where a row states a size, it is once, few, many or the class of an expanded clone; other rows omit it.

d_call	cdr3_length	j_call	v_call	clone_size	cdr3_aa	cdr3_nt
TRBD1	17	TRBJ1-3	TRBV28	NA	CASSLRFRGVSGNTIYF	TGTGCCAGCAGTTTACGATTCAGGGGGGTCTCTGGAAACACCATATATTTT
TRBD2	16	TRBJ2-5	TRBV6-5	few	CASSYRTSPRKETQYF	TGTGCCAGCAGTTACAGGACTAGCCCACGGAAAGAGACCCAGTACTTC
NA	12	TRBJ2-5	TRBV3-1	NA	CASSQGPETQYF	TGTGCCAGCAGCCAAGGGCCAGAGACCCAGTACTTC
TRBD2	14	TRBJ2-1	TRBV28	NA	CASSEGTSGNEQFF	TGTGCCAGCTCTGAGGGGACTAGCGGTAATGAGCAGTTCTTC
NA	14	TRBJ2-7	TRBV6-5	NA	CASRNTGGTYEQYF	TGTGCCAGCAGAAACACCGGGGGTACTTACGAGCAGTACTTC
NA	13	TRBJ2-2	TRBV7-2	many	CASSLLNTGELFF	TGTGCCAGCAGCTTGCTGAACACCGGGGAGCTGTTTTTT
NA	14	TRBJ1-2	TRBV10-3	NA	CAISEVEGSYGYTF	TGTGCCATCAGTGAGGTAGAAGGAAGCTATGGCTACACCTTC
NA	14	TRBJ1-2	TRBV4-1	NA	CASSQVQGYYGYTF	TGCGCCAGCAGCCAAGTACAGGGCTACTATGGCTACACCTTC
NA	13	TRBJ1-1	TRBV20-1	once	CSARVLGNTEAFF	TGCAGTGCTAGAGTATTAGGGAACACTGAAGCTTTCTTT
NA	12	TRBJ2-7	TRBV6-1	NA	CASSVRSFDFGF	TGTGCCAGCAGTGTTAGGTCCTTTGATTTTGGCTTC
TRBD1	15	TRBJ2-5	TRBV27	NA	CAGSYAGTGKETQYF	TGTGCCGGCAGTTACGCCGGGACAGGGAAAGAGACCCAGTACTTC
TRBD2	14	TRBJ2-5	TRBV11-2	few	CASSLSSGKGTQYF	TGTGCCAGCAGCTTATCGAGCGGGAAAGGGACCCAGTACTTC
NA	13	TRBJ2-2	TRBV19	NA	CASSMKNTGELFF	TGTGCCAGTAGTATGAAGAACACCGGGGAGCTGTTTTTT
NA	17	TRBJ2-5	TRBV24-1	NA	CATSDSSAGGNQETQYF	TGTGCCACCAGTGATTCCTCCGCAGGGGGGAACCAAGAGACCCAGTACTTC
NA	16	TRBJ2-6	TRBV5-1	many	CASSSTTGTGANVLTF	TGCGCCAGCAGCTCGACAACCGGGACCGGGGCCAACGTCCTGACTTTC
NA	13	TRBJ2-5	TRBV12-3/TRBV12-4	NA	CASSVRTQETQYF	TGTGCCAGCAGTGTGAGGACGCAAGAGACCCAGTACTTC
NA	14	TRBJ2-3	TRBV10-3	NA	CATTPGHIGDTQYF	TGTGCCACTACTCCGGGACACATAGGGGATACGCAGTATTTT
NA	11	TRBJ2-5	TRBV6-6	NA	CASSYEKTQYF	TGTGCCAGCAGTTACGAAAAGACCCAGTACTTC
NA	12	TRBJ2-2	TRBV7-9	few	CASSLVDEELFF	TGTGCCAGCAGCTTAGTTGACGAGGAGCTGTTTTTT
NA	13	TRBJ1-1	TRBV12-3/TRBV12-4	few	CASSFSGDTEAFF	TGTGCCAGCAGTTTCTCAGGGGACACTGAAGCTTTCTTT
TRBD2	15	TRBJ2-7	TRBV20-1	few	CSATVPGGGPYEQYF	TGCAGTGCGACCGTCCCCGGCGGGGGACCCTACGAGCAGTACTTC
NA	15	TRBJ2-3	TRBV6-1	NA	CASSAFPGPTDTQYF	TGTGCCAGCAGTGCCTTCCCGGGGCCCACAGATACGCAGTATTTT
NA	13	TRBJ2-3	TRBV25-1	once	CASSEYGTDTQYF	TGTGCCAGCAGTGAATATGGCACAGATACGCAGTATTTT
NA	14	TRBJ2-7	TRBV29-1	NA	CSVGGGTGAGEQYF	TGCAGCGTCGGGGGCGGCACAGGGGCTGGGGAGCAGTACTTC
NA	14	TRBJ1-2	TRBV3-1	once	CASSQEGANYGYTF	TGTGCCAGCAGCCAAGAGGGCGCTAACTATGGCTACACCTTC
TRBD1	15	TRBJ2-2	TRBV6-1	few	CASARTGMNTGELFF	TGTGCCAGCGCCAGGACAGGGATGAACACCGGGGAGCTGTTTTTT
NA	12	TRBJ1-2	TRBV21-1	NA	CASTLTSRGYTF	TGTGCCAGCACCCTTACGTCTAGAGGCTACACCTTC
TRBD2	13	TRBJ2-7	TRBV20-1	few	CSARREGPHEQYF	TGCAGTGCTAGACGGGAGGGCCCGCACGAGCAGTACTTC
NA	12	TRBJ2-7	TRBV6-5	NA	CASRRIGGSEYF	TGTGCCAGCAGAAGAATTGGCGGCAGTGAGTACTTC
NA	15	TRBJ2-7	TRBV4-1	few	CASSHVTGVSYEQYF	TGCGCCAGCAGCCACGTGACAGGAGTCTCCTACGAGCAGTACTTC
NA	13	TRBJ2-1	TRBV5-6	NA	CASTRTTYNEQFF	TGTGCCAGCACCCGTACGACCTACAATGAGCAGTTCTTC
NA	13	TRBJ2-1	TRBV5-1	few	CASSLAIGNEQFF	TGCGCCAGCAGCTTGGCAATAGGGAATGAGCAGTTCTTC
NA	15	TRBJ2-7	TRBV25-1	few	CASSEPGPRAYEQYF	TGTGCCAGCAGCGAACCGGGCCCCAGGGCTTACGAGCAGTACTTC
NA	11	TRBJ2-7	TRBV28	NA	CASLARDEQYF	TGTGCCAGCCTGGCAAGGGACGAGCAGTACTTC
TRBD1	16	TRBJ1-2	TRBV7-9	NA	CASSRTDRGEDYGYTF	TGTGCCAGCAGCCGGACGGACAGGGGGGAGGACTATGGCTACACCTTC
TRBD2	16	TRBJ2-7	TRBV20-1	few	CSAPGPWAGERYEQYF	TGCAGTGCTCCGGGCCCCTGGGCGGGAGAACGATACGAGCAGTACTTC
NA	13	TRBJ1-1	TRBV5-1	NA	CASRPAGNTEAFF	TGCGCCAGCAGACCGGCTGGAAACACTGAAGCTTTCTTT